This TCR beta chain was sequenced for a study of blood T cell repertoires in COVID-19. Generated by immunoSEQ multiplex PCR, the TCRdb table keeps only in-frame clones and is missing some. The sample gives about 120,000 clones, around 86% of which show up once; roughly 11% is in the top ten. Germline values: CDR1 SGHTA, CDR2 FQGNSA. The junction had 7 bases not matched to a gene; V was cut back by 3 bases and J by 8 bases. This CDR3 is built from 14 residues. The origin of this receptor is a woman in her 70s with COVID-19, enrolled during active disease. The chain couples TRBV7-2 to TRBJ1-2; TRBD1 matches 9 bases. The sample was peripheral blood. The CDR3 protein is CASSFGTGSLGYTF. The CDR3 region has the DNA TGTGCCAGCAGCTTCGGGACAGGGTCTTTGGGCTACACCTTC.